The clone carrying this TCR beta chain is a singleton in its sample. Its antigen is unknown. Time point denoted: persistent/refractory GD, antithyroid drugs over 5 years with positive TRAb. Extracted RNA from PBMCs served as the source of the TCR library. The record originates from a study of regulatory T cells in long-lasting Graves disease. General study findings and limits: Persistent patients shared more public clonotypes (around 3,000) than new patients (about 930). Only peripheral blood was studied, not thyroid tissue.

CDR3 length: 14 residues. Germline-derived CDR1 and CDR2 are MNHGY and SVAAGI. Trimming left V 4 bases short and J 1 base short, with 8 bases between. CDR3-region Arm-PCR and iRepertoire HTBI primers produced the TCR beta libraries. Each CDR3 protein is one row after TCRdb ran MiXCR on the multiplex PCR reads. The sample has around 430,000 distinct CDR3 sequences, 20% to 25% seen once. Material: peripheral blood mononuclear cells (PBMCs), obtained when the disease was refractory, from a patient treated with antithyroid drugs. The TCR was taken from a female donor with Graves disease. The chain recombines TRBV6-9 with TRBJ2-1; the D is unclear. The CDR3 sequence: CASSSARSYNEQFF. In nucleotides, the CDR3 is TGTGCCAGCAGTTCTGCCAGGTCCTACAATGAGCAGTTCTTC.